Listed below are T cell receptor beta chains from one sample, sequenced in a study of cytomegalovirus exposure and HLA in healthy donors. Libraries were prepared by immunoSEQ multiplex PCR; TCRdb keeps only in-frame clonotypes and omits some of them. This table holds under 35,000 clones, around two thirds found once. Sequenced sample: PBMCs. These receptors were obtained from a man aged 45-65 years in good health and CMV-seropositive. The CDR3 runs from the conserved cysteine through the conserved F or W.

len: 15
j_gene: TRBJ1-4
v_gene: TRBV2
CDR3aa: CASSPTGATNEKLFF

len: 12
j_gene: TRBJ1-1
v_gene: TRBV7-9
CDR3aa: CASSPGQLEAFF

len: 16
j_gene: TRBJ2-2
v_gene: TRBV5-4
CDR3aa: CASSSFTSGDTGELFF

len: 14
j_gene: TRBJ1-5
v_gene: TRBV10-3
CDR3aa: CAIRDQGAGQPQHF

len: 13
j_gene: TRBJ1-5
v_gene: TRBV5-1
CDR3aa: CASSVRGDQPQHF

len: 13
j_gene: TRBJ2-7
v_gene: TRBV28
CDR3aa: CASETGDGYEQYF

len: 14
j_gene: TRBJ2-3
v_gene: TRBV9
CDR3aa: CASSVSGGTDTQYF

len: 17
j_gene: TRBJ2-1
v_gene: TRBV28
CDR3aa: CASSSTSGRGSYNEQFF

len: 14
j_gene: TRBJ1-5
v_gene: TRBV30
CDR3aa: CAWSVDSGSQPQHF

len: 11
j_gene: TRBJ2-7
v_gene: TRBV28
CDR3aa: CASRSGYEQYF

len: 15
j_gene: TRBJ2-5
v_gene: TRBV5-4
CDR3aa: CASSLAQGVWETQYF

len: 14
j_gene: TRBJ1-2
v_gene: TRBV4-1
CDR3aa: CASSHATGGYGYTF

len: 15
j_gene: TRBJ2-4
v_gene: TRBV6-5
CDR3aa: CATSGGGLGKNIQYF

len: 14
j_gene: TRBJ1-5
v_gene: TRBV28
CDR3aa: CASLPGDRVQPQHF

len: 13
j_gene: TRBJ2-7
v_gene: TRBV29-1
CDR3aa: CSAGGGSTYEQYF

len: 17
j_gene: TRBJ1-3
v_gene: TRBV5-4
CDR3aa: CASSLVGGPGSGNTIYF

len: 16
j_gene: TRBJ2-1
v_gene: TRBV10-3
CDR3aa: CAIRSSGTSGIVGQFF

len: 14
j_gene: TRBJ1-4
v_gene: TRBV7-9
CDR3aa: CASNSGTLYEKLFF

len: 15
j_gene: TRBJ2-7
v_gene: TRBV2
CDR3aa: CASSESGRGGREQYF

len: 12
j_gene: TRBJ1-2
v_gene: TRBV30
CDR3aa: CAQERVKYGYTF

len: 15
j_gene: TRBJ2-1
v_gene: TRBV5-6
CDR3aa: CASSLQANSYNEQFF

len: 15
j_gene: TRBJ1-5
v_gene: TRBV28
CDR3aa: CASSSRLRSNQPQHF

len: 15
j_gene: TRBJ2-1
v_gene: TRBV9
CDR3aa: CASSPAGAAYNEQFF

len: 15
j_gene: TRBJ2-5
v_gene: TRBV6-1
CDR3aa: CASSDTVQYQETQYF

len: 14
j_gene: TRBJ1-5
v_gene: TRBV19
CDR3aa: CASSPTGGGKPQHF

len: 15
j_gene: TRBJ1-5
v_gene: TRBV30
CDR3aa: CAWSVLDTHNQPQHF

len: 11
j_gene: TRBJ1-2
v_gene: TRBV20-1
CDR3aa: CSVRTNYGYTF

len: 14
j_gene: TRBJ1-1
v_gene: TRBV7-8
CDR3aa: CASSFGTGDTEAFF

len: 16
j_gene: TRBJ1-5
v_gene: TRBV2
CDR3aa: CASSGGDRGGDRPQHF

len: 11
j_gene: TRBJ2-7
v_gene: TRBV20-1
CDR3aa: CSARAHDEQYF

len: 15
j_gene: TRBJ1-5
v_gene: TRBV28
CDR3aa: CASSLAGRSNQPQHF

len: 15
j_gene: TRBJ1-5
v_gene: TRBV19
CDR3aa: CASSTGQASNQPQHF

len: 18
j_gene: TRBJ2-2
v_gene: TRBV4-1
CDR3aa: CASSQVELAGVRTGELFF

len: 13
j_gene: TRBJ2-3
v_gene: TRBV10-3
CDR3aa: CAISRTSTDTQYF

len: 16
j_gene: TRBJ1-6
v_gene: TRBV7-9
CDR3aa: CASRKGQGGGNSPLHF

len: 12
j_gene: TRBJ2-3
v_gene: TRBV28
CDR3aa: CASNLLGNTQYF

len: 15
j_gene: TRBJ2-5
v_gene: TRBV7-7
CDR3aa: CASSLGTGLMETQYF